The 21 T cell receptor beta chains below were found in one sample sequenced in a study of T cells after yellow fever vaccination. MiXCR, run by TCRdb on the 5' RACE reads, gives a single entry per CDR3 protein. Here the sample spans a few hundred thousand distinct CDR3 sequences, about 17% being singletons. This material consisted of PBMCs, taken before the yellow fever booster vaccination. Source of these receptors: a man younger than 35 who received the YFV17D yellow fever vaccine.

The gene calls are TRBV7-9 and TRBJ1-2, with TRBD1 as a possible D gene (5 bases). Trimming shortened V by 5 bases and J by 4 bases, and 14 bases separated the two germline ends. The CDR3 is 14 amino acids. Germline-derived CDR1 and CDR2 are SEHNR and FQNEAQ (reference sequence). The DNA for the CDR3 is TGTGCCAGCAGCCTAAGTGACAGTCCCTATGGCTACACCTTC. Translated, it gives CASSLSDSPYGYTF.

Here the CDR3 reads CASRAGHYEQYV. CDR3 coding DNA: TGTGCCAGCAGAGCGGGACACTACGAGCAGTACGTC. The chain employs TRBV28 and TRBJ2-7; weak D call: TRBD2 (7 bases). Germline CDR1 is MDHEN and CDR2 is SYDVKM. The V end lost 6 bases, the J end lost 3 bases, and 9 bases lay between the germline ends. This CDR3 is 12 amino acids long.

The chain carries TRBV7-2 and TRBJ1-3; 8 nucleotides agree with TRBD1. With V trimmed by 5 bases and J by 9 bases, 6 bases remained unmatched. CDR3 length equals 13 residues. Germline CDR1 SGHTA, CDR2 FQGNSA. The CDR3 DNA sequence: TGTGCCAGCAGCGTGCGGGGACAGGCCACCATATATTTT. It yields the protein CASSVRGQATIYF. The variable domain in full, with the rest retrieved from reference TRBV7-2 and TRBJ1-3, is GAGVSQSPSNKVTEKGKDVELRCDPISGHTALYWYRQSLGQGLEFLIYFQGNSAPDKSGLPSDRFSAERTGGSVSTLTIQRTQQEDSAVYLCASSVRGQATIYFGEGSWLTVV.

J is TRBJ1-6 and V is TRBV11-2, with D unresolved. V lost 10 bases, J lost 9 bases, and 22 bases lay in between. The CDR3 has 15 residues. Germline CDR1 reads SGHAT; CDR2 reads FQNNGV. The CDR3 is CAIRRTAFHGSPLHF. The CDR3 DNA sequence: TGTGCCATCCGGCGGACGGCGTTTCATGGTTCACCCCTCCACTTT.

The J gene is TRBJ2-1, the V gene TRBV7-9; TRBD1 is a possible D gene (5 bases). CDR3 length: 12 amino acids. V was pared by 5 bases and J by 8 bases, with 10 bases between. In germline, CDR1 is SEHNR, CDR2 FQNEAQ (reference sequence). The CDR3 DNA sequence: TGTGCCAGCAGCAACGCCAGGGATGAGCAGTTCTTC. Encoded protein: CASSNARDEQFF.

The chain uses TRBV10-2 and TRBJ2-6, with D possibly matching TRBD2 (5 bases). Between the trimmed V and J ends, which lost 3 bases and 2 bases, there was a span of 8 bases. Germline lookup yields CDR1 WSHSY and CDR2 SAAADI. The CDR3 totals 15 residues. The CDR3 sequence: CASSDMEAGANVLTF. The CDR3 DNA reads TGCGCCAGCAGTGACATGGAGGCTGGGGCCAACGTCCTGACTTTC.

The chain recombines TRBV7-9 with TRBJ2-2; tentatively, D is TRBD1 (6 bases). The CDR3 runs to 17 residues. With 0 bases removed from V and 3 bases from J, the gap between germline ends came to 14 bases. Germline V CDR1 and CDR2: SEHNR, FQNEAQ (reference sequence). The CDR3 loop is CASSLASTGYDTGELFF. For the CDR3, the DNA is TGTGCCAGCAGCTTAGCTTCGACAGGATATGACACCGGGGAGCTGTTTTTT.

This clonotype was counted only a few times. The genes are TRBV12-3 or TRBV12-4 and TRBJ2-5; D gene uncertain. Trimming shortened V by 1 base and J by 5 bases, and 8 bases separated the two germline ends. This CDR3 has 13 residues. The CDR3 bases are TGTGCCAGCAGTTTAGGATCCTACGAGACCCAGTACTTC. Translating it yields CASSLGSYETQYF.

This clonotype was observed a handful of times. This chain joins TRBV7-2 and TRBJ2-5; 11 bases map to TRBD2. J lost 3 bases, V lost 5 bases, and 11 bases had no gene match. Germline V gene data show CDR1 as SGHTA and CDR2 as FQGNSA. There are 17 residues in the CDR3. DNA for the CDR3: TGTGCCAGCAGCGCCGGGTCGACTAGCGGGGCAAAAGAGACCCAGTACTTC. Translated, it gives CASSAGSTSGAKETQYF.

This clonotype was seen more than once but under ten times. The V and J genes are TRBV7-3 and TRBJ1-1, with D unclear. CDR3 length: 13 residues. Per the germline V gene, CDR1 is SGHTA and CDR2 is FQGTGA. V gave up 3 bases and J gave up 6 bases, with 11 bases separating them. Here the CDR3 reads CASSFVLGPEAFF. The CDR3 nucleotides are TGTGCCAGCAGCTTCGTCTTAGGCCCTGAAGCTTTCTTT.

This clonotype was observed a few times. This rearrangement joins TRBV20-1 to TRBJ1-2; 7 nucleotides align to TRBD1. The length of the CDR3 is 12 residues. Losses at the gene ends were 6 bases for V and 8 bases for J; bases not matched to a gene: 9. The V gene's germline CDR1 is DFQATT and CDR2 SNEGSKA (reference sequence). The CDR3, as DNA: TGCAGTGCCACCGACAGGGTGGCAGGCTACACCTTC. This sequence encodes CSATDRVAGYTF.

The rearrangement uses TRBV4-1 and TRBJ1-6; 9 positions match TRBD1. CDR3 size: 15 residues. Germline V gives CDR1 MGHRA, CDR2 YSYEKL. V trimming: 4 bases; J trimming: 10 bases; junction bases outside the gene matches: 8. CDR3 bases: TGCGCCAGCAGCCCGGGTGGGACAGGGTACTCACCCCTCCACTTT. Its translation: CASSPGGTGYSPLHF.

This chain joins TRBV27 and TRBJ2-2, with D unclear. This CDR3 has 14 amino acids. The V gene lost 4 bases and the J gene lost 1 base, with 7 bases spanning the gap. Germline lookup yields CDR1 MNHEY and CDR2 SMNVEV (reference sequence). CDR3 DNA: TGTGCCAGCAGTTATGCAATGAACACCGGGGAGCTGTTTTTT. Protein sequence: CASSYAMNTGELFF.

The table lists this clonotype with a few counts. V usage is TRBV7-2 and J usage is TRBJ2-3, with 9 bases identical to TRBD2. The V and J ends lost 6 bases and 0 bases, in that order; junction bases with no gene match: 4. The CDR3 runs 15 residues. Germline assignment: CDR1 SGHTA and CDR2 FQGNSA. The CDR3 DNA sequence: TGTGCCAGCAGTTGGAGCGGGGGGAGCACAGATACGCAGTATTTT. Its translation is CASSWSGGSTDTQYF.

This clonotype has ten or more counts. The DNA of the CDR3 is TGCAGTGCTGCGGGTCGGCTAGGGGGCACAGATACGCAGTATTTT. Its translation: CSAAGRLGGTDTQYF. The V and J genes are TRBV20-1 and TRBJ2-3; D might be TRBD1 or TRBD2, each matching 5 bases. The CDR3 sequence is 15 residues long. The V gene's germline CDR1 is DFQATT and CDR2 SNEGSKA (reference sequence). V was clipped by 5 bases and J by 1 base, with 16 bases between them.

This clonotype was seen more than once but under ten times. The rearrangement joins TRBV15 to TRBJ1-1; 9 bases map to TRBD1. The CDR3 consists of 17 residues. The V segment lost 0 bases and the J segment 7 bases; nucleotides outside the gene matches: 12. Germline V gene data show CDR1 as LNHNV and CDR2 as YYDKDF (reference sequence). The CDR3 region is CATSRDLPDRGQGEAFF. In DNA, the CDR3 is TGTGCCACCAGCAGAGATCTTCCGGACAGGGGTCAAGGTGAAGCTTTCTTT. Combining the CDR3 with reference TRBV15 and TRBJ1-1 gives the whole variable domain DAMVIQNPRYQVTQFGKPVTLSCSQTLNHNVMYWYQQKSSQAPKLLFHYYDKDFNNEADTPDNFQSRRPNTSFCFLDIRSPGLGDTAMYLCATSRDLPDRGQGEAFFGQGTRLTVV.

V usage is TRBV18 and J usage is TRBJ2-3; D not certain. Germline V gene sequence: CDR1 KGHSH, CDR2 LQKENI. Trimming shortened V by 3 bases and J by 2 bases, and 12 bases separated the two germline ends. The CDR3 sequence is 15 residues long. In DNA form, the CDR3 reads TGTGCCAGCTCACCCTCAACAGCATACACAGATACGCAGTATTTT. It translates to CASSPSTAYTDTQYF.

DNA for the CDR3: TGTGCCAGCAGCGTGGGGCAGGGGTTCACAGATACGCAGTATTTT. Its protein is CASSVGQGFTDTQYF. The chain carries TRBV9 and TRBJ2-3, with a tentative D call TRBD1 (6 bases). V lost 2 bases, J lost 2 bases, and 12 bases lay in between. The CDR3 loop spans 15 amino acids. CDR1 and CDR2 (germline): SGDLS, YYNGEE.

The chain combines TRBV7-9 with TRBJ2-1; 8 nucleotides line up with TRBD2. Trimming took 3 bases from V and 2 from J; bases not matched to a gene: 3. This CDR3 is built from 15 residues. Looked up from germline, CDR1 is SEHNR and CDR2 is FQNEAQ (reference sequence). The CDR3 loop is CASSFRGGPYNEQFF. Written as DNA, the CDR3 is TGTGCCAGCAGCTTCCGCGGGGGGCCCTACAATGAGCAGTTCTTC.

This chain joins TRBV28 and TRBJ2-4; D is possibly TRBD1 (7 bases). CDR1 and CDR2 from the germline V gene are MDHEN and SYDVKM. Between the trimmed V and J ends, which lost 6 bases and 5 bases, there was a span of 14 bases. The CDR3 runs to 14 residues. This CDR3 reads CASRPAGQQNIQYF. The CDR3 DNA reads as TGTGCCAGCAGGCCCGCGGGACAGCAAAACATTCAGTACTTC.

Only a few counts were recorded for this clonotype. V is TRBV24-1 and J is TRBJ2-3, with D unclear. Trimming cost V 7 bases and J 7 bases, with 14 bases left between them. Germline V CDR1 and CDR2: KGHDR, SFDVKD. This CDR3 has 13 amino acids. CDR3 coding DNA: TGTGCCACCAGCTATGGCTCTACAAATACGCAGTATTTT. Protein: CATSYGSTNTQYF.